This T cell receptor (beta chain) was sequenced in a study of T-cell reconstitution after alpha-beta-depleted transplantation in children. This clonotype turned up a few times. What it recognizes is unknown. It was with unique molecular identifiers that the TCRbeta library was prepared. TCRdb fed the PCR reads into MiXCR, producing one record per CDR3 protein. The sample has roughly 420,000 distinct CDR3 sequences; under 20% are singletons. The CDR3 runs to 13 residues. The V gene's germline CDR1 is SNHLY and CDR2 FYNNEI. Trimming cost V 6 bases and J 2 bases; bases outside gene matches: 3. Study-wide points: Diversity and T-cell counts at one year after transplant derived mostly from new T cells. Approximately two months post-transplant, alpha-beta T cells reportedly originated from several hundred expanded graft clones.

This receptor was identified in a boy under two years old who had a stem cell transplant for Wiskott-Aldrich syndrome, so the T cells may come from the graft donor. The chain uses TRBV2 and TRBJ2-5, with 7 bases fitting TRBD2. The specimen was PBMCs, mostly from graft donor cells, collected 360 days after TCRalphabeta/CD19-depleted stem cell transplant. This chain's CDR3 is CASRLAEQETQYF. The CDR3 nucleotides read TGTGCCAGCAGGCTAGCGGAACAAGAGACCCAGTACTTC.